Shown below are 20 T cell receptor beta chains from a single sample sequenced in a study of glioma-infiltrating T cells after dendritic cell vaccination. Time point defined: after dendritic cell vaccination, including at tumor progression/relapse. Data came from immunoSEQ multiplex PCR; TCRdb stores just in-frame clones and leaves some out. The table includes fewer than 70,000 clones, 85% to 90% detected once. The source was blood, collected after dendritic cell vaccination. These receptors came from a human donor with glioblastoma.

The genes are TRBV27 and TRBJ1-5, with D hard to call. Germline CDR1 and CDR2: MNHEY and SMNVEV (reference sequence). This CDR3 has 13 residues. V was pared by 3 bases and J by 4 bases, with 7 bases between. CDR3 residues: CASSFYKNQPQHF. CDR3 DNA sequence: TGTGCCAGCAGTTTTTACAAAAATCAGCCCCAGCATTTT.

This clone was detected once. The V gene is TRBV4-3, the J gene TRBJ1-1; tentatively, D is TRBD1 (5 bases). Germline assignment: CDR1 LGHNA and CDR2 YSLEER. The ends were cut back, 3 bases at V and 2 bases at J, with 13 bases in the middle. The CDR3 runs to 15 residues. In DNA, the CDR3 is TGCGCCAGCAGCCAGTCCCCTAGGGGTAACACTGAAGCTTTCTTT. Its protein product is CASSQSPRGNTEAFF.

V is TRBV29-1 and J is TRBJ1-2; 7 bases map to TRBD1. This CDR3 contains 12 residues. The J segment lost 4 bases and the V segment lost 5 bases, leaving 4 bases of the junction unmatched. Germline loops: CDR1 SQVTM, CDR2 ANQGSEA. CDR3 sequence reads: CSVPGTVYGYTF. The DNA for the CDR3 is TGCAGCGTTCCTGGGACAGTCTATGGCTACACCTTC.

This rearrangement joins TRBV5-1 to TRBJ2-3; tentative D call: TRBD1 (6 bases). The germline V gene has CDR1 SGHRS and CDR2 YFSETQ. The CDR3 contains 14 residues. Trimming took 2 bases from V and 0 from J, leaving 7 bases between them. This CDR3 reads CASSLQGSTDTQYF. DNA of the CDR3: TGCGCCAGCAGCTTACAGGGCAGCACAGATACGCAGTATTTT.

As DNA, the CDR3 is TGTGCCAGCAGCCAGAGTGGGGGGAGGCTTGAAAAACTGTTTTTT. It encodes CASSQSGGRLEKLFF. The J gene is TRBJ1-4, the V gene TRBV11-2, with D perhaps matching TRBD1 (5 bases). Trimming removed 5 bases at V and 7 bases at J, with 17 bases between. Germline CDR1 reads SGHAT; CDR2 reads FQNNGV. There are 15 residues in the CDR3.

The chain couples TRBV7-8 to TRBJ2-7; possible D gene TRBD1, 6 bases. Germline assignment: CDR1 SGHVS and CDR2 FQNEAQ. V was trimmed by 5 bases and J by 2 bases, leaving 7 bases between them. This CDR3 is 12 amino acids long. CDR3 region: CASSRGTYEQYF. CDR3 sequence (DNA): TGTGCCAGCAGCAGGGGGACCTACGAGCAGTACTTC.

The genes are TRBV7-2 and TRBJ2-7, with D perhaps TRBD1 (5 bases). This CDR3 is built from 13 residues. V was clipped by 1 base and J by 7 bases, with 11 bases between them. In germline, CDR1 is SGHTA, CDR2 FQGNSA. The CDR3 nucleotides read TGTGCCAGCAGCTTAGTCGCAGGGCGGGAGCAGTACTTC. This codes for CASSLVAGREQYF.

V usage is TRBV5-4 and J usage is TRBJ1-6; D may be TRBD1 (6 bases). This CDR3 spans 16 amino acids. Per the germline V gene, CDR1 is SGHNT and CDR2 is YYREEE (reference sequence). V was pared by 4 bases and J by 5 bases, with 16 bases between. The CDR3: CASSAASGGNNSPLHF. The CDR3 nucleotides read TGTGCCAGCAGCGCGGCGAGCGGGGGCAATAATTCACCCCTCCACTTT. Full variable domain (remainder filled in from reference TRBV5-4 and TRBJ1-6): ETGVTQSPTHLIKTRGQQVTLRCSSQSGHNTVSWYQQALGQGPQFIFQYYREEENGRGNFPPRFSGLQFPNYSSELNVNALELDDSALYLCASSAASGGNNSPLHFGNGTRLTVT.

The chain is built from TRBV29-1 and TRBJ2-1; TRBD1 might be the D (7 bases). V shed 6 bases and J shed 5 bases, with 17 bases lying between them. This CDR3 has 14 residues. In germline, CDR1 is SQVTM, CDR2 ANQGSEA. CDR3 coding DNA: TGCAGCGTCTACAGGGGAGGTCGTAACAATGAGCAGTTCTTC. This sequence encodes CSVYRGGRNNEQFF.

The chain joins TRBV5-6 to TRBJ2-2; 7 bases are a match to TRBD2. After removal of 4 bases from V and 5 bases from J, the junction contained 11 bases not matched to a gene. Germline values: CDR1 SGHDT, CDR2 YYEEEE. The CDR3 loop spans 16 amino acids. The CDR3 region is CASSPTWGGGTGELFF. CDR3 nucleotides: TGTGCCAGCAGCCCGACTTGGGGGGGTGGTACCGGGGAGCTGTTTTTT.

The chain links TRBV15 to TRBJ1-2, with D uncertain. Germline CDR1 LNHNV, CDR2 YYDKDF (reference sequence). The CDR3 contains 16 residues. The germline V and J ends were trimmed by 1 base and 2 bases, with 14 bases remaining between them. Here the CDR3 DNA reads TGTGCCACCAGCAGAGGTGGAGGGTCAGCAAACTATGGCTACACCTTC. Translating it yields CATSRGGGSANYGYTF. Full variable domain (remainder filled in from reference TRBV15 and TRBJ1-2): DAMVIQNPRYQVTQFGKPVTLSCSQTLNHNVMYWYQQKSSQAPKLLFHYYDKDFNNEADTPDNFQSRRPNTSFCFLDIRSPGLGDTAMYLCATSRGGGSANYGYTFGSGTRLTVV.

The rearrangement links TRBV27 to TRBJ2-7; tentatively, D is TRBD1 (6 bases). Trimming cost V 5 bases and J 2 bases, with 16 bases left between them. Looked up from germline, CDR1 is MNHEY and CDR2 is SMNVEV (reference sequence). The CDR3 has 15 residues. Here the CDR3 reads CASSPDRQAPYEQYF. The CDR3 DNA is TGTGCCAGCAGTCCCGATAGACAGGCCCCCTACGAGCAGTACTTC.

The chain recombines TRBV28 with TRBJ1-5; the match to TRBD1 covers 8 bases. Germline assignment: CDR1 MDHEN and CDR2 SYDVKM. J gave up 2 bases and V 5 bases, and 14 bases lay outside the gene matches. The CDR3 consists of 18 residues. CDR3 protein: CASSPTPRTGSRNQPQHF. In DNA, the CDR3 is TGTGCCAGCAGTCCAACCCCGAGGACAGGGAGCCGCAATCAGCCCCAGCATTTT.

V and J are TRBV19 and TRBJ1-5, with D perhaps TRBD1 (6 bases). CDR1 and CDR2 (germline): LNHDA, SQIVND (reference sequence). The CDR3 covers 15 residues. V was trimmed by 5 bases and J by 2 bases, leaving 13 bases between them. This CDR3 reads CASSLYRDRNQPQHF. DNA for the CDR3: TGTGCCAGTAGTCTATACAGGGATCGCAATCAGCCCCAGCATTTT.

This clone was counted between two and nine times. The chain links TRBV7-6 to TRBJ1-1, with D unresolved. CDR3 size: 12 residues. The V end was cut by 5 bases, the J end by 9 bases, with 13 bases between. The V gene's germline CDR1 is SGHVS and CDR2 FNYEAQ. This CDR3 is CASSPDGIQAFF. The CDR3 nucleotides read TGTGCCAGCAGCCCGGACGGGATACAAGCTTTCTTT.

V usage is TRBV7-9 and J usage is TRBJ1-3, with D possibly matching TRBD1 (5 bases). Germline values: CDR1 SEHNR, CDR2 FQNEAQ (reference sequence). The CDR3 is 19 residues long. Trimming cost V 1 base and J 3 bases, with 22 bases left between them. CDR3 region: CASSLEEQTATSIGNTIYF. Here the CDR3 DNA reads TGTGCCAGCAGCTTAGAGGAACAGACAGCGACTTCGATTGGAAACACCATATATTTT.

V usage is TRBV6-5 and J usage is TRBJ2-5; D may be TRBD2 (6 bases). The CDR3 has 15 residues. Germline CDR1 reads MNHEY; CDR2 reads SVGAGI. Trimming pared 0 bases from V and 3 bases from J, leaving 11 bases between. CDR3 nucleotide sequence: TGTGCCAGCAGTTACTCGGGTTCGGGGGAAGAGACCCAGTACTTC. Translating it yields CASSYSGSGEETQYF.

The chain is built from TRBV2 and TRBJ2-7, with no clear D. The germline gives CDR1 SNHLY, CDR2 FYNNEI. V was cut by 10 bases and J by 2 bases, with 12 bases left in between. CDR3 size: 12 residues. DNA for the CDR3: TGTGCCAACCGCGGCGGAGCCTACGAGCAGTACTTC. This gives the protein CANRGGAYEQYF.

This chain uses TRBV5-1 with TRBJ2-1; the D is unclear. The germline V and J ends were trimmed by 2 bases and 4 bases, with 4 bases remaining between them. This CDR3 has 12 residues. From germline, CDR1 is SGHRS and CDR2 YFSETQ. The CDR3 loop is CASSFGYNEQFF. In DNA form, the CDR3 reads TGCGCCAGCAGCTTCGGTTACAATGAGCAGTTCTTC. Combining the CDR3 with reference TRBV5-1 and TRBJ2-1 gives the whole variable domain KAGVTQTPRYLIKTRGQQVTLSCSPISGHRSVSWYQQTPGQGLQFLFEYFSETQRNKGNFPGRFSGRQFSNSRSEMNVSTLELGDSALYLCASSFGYNEQFFGPGTRLTVL.

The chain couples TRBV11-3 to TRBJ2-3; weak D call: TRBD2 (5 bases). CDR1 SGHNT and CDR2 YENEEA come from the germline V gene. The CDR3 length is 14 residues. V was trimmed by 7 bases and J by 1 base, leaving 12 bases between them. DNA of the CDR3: TGTGCCAGCAACGGGGTCGGCGGCACAGATACGCAGTATTTT. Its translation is CASNGVGGTDTQYF.